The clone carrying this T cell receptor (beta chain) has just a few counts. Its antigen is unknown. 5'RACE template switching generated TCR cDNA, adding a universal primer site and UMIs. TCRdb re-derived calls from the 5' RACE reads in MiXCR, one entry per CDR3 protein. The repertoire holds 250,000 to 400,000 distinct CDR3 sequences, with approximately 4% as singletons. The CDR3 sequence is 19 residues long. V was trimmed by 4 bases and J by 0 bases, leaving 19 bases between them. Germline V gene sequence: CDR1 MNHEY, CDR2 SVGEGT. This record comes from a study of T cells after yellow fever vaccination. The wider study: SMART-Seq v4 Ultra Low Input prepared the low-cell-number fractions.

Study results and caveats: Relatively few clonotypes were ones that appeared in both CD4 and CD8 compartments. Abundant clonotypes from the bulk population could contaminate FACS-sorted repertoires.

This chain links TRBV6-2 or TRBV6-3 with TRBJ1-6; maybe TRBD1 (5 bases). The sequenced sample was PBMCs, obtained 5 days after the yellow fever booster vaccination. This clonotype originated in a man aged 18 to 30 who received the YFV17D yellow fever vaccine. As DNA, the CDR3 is TGTGCCAGCAGTTCCACCCTCCGGGACCTAGGCTCCTATAATTCACCCCTCCACTTT. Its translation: CASSSTLRDLGSYNSPLHF.